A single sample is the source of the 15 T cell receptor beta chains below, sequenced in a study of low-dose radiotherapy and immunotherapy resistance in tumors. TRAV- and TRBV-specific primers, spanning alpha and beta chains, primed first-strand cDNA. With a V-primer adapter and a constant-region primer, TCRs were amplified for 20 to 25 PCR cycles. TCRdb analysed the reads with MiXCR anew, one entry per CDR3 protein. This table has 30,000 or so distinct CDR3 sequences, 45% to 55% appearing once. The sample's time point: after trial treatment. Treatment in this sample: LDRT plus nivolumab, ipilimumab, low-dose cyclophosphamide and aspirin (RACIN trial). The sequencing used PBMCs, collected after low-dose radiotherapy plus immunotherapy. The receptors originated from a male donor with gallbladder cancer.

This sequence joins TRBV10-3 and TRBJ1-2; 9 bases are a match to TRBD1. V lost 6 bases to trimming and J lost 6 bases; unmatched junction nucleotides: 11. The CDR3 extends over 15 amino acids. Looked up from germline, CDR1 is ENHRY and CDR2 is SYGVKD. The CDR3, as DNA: TGTGCCATCAGAACATCCGGGACAGGGAACGATGGCTACACCTTC. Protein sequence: CAIRTSGTGNDGYTF.

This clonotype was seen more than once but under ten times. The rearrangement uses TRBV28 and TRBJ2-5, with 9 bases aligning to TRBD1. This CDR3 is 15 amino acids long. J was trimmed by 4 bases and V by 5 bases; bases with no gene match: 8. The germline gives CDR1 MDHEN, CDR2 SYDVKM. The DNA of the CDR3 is TGTGCCAGCAGTCGGCCAGGGACAGGGCTAGAGACCCAGTACTTC. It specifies CASSRPGTGLETQYF.

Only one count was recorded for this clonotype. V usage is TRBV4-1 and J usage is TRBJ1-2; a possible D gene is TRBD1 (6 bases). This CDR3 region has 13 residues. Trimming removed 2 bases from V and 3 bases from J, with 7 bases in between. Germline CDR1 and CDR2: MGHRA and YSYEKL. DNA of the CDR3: TGCGCCAGCAGCCAACGACAGGACTATGGCTACACCTTC. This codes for CASSQRQDYGYTF.

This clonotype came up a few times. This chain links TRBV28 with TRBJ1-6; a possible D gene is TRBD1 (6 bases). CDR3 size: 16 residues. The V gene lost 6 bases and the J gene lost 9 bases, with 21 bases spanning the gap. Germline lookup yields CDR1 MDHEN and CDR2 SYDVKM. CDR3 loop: CASSLSQQGGGSPLHF. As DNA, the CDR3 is TGTGCCAGCAGCCTTTCGCAACAGGGTGGGGGTTCACCCCTCCACTTT.

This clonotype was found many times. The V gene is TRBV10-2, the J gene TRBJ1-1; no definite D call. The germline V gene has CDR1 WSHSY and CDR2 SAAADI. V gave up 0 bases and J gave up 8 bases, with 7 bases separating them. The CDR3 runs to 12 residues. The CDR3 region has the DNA TGCGCCAGCAGTGAGTCGTATAACGAAGCTTTCTTT. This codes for CASSESYNEAFF.

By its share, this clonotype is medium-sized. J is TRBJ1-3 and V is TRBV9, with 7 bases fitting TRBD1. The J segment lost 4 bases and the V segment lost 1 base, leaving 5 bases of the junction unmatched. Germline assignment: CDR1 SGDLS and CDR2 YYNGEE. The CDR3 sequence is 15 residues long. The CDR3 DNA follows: TGTGCCAGCAGCGTATCACAGGGGTTCGGAAACACCATATATTTT. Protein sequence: CASSVSQGFGNTIYF.

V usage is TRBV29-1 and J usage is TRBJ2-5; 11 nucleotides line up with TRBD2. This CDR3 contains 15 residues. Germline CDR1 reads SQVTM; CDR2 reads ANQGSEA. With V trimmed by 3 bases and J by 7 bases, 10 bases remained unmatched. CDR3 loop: CSVDASGGTEGTQYF. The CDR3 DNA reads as TGCAGCGTTGACGCTAGCGGGGGGACTGAGGGGACCCAGTACTTC.

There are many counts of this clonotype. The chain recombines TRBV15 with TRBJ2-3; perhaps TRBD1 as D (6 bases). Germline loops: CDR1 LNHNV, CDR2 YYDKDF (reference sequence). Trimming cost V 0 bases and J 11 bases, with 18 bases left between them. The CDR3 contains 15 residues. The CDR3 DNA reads TGTGCCACCAGCAGAGACAGGGGACCTCAATTGATGCAGTATTTT. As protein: CATSRDRGPQLMQYF. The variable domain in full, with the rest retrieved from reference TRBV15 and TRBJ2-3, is DAMVIQNPRYQVTQFGKPVTLSCSQTLNHNVMYWYQQKSSQAPKLLFHYYDKDFNNEADTPDNFQSRRPNTSFCFLDIRSPGLGDTAMYLCATSRDRGPQLMQYFGPGTRLTVL.

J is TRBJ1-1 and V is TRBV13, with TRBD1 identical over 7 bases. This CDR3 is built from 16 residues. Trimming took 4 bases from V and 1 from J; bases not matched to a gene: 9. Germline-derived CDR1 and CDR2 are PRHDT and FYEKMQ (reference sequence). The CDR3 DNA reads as TGTGCCAGCAGCTCACTCCTACAGGGGCGGAACACTGAAGCTTTCTTT. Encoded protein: CASSSLLQGRNTEAFF.

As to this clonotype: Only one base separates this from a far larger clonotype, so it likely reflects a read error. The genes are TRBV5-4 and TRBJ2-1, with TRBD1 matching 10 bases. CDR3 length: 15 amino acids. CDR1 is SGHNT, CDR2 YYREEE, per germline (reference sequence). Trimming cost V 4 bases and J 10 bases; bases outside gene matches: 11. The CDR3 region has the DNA TGTGCCAGCAGCCCCCGGGACAGGGGCCCCCACGAGCAGTTCTTC. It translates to CASSPRDRGPHEQFF.

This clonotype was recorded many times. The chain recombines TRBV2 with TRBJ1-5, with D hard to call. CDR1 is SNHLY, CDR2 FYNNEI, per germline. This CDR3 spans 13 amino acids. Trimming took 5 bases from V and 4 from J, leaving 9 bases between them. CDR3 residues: CASSQQPNQPQHF. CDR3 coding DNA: TGTGCCAGCAGTCAACAGCCTAATCAGCCCCAGCATTTT.

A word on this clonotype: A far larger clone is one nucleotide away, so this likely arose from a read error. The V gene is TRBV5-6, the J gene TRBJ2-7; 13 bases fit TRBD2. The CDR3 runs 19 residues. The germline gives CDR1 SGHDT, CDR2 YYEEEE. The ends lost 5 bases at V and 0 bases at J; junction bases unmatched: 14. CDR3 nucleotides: TGTGCCAGCAGTTTATTTGAGGGGACTAGCGGGAAGTGCTCCTACGAGCAGTACTTC. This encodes CASSLFEGTSGKCSYEQYF.

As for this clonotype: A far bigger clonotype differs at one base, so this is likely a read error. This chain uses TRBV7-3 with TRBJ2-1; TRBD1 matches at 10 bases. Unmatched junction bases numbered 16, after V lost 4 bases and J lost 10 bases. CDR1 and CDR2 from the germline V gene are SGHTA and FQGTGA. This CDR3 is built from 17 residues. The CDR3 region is CASSSTGGGRSVHEQFF. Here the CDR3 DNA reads TGTGCCAGCAGCTCGACAGGGGGCGGGCGATCAGTCCACGAGCAGTTCTTC.

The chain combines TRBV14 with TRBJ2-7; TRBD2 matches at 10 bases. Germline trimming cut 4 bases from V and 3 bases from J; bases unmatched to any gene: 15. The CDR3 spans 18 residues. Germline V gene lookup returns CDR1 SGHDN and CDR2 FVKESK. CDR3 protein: CASSRWDRPSGGDYEQYF. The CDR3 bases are TGTGCCAGCAGCCGTTGGGACAGACCTAGCGGGGGAGACTACGAGCAGTACTTC.

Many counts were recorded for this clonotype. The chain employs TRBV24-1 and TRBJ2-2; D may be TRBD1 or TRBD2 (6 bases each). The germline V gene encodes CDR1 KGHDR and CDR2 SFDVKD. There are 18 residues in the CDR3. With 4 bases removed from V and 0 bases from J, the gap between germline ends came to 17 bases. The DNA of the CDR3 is TGTGCCACCAGTGACGCGGCCGGAGGGGGACCGAACACCGGGGAGCTGTTTTTT. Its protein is CATSDAAGGGPNTGELFF.